The rows below give T cell receptor beta chains drawn from one sample of a study of siplizumab effects on memory and regulatory T cells. This table comes from immunoSEQ multiplex PCR, and its TCRdb copy is limited to in-frame clones, with some not included. In the table there are 95,000 to 110,000 clones, 93% of which are singletons. The source material was Tregs sorted from blood. The origin of the receptors is a human donor in good health. The CDR3 runs from the conserved cysteine through the conserved F or W. Fields, in order: V gene, clone size, CDR3 protein. Where a row states a size, it is once, few, many or the class of an expanded clone; other rows omit it.

>TRBV5-6|.
CASSLASGRGYTGELFF
>TRBV5-1|.
CASSLGLMAVSGANVLTF
>TRBV6-1|.
CASSVGGGQPQHF
>TRBV27|.
CASAEIRGRNQPQHF
>TRBV7-9|.
CASGRSYEQYF
>TRBV5-1|once
CASSLFMQGAYGYTF
>TRBV12-5|.
CASGWGIHTEAFF
>TRBV6-1|.
CASSEDNGYTF
>TRBV5-1|few
CASRGTEAFF
>TRBV9|.
CASSVVGTDTQYF
>TRBV4-2|.
CASSQTAGSDSYEQYF
>TRBV11-2|.
CASSLGLVSTDTQYF
>TRBV10-3|.
CAISDGGQGSYNEQFF
>TRBV7-2|.
CASSFHSTDTQYF
>TRBV15|.
CATSRARVYEQYF
>TRBV5-6|.
CASSLASLPYEQYF
>TRBV29-1|once
CSVRTGNQPQHF
>TRBV18|.
CASSRDAEKLFF
>TRBV6-1|.
CASSVGTGIHGYTF
>TRBV10-2|.
CASSWDGGAEQYF
>TRBV18|.
CASSPAGTEAFF
>TRBV30|.
CAWNRPATYEQYF
>TRBV18|.
CASSPLAGVLPGANVLTF
>TRBV20-1|.
CSASPGYEQYF
>TRBV10-3|.
CATRDNMNTEAFF
>TRBV11-3|.
CASSLFGGGGYTF
>TRBV7-6|.
CASSLAARPTDTQYF
>TRBV5-1|.
CASSLDGANYGYTF
>TRBV27|.
CASSSNFRNTEAFF
>TRBV18|once
CASSPLPTGTHTGNTIYF
>TRBV15|.
CATSAASFGEQYF
>TRBV19|.
CASSHPRQTNNYGYTF
>TRBV7-9|.
CASSLLTRYTGELFF
>TRBV15|.
CATSKWGATETQYF
>TRBV6-6|once
CASSRTGIRETQYF
>TRBV10-3|.
CAISESGGNEKLFF
>TRBV9|.
CASSAKGQTTDTQYF
>TRBV19|.
CASRFAGANTEAFF
>TRBV5-1|.
CASRAFSGNTIYF
>TRBV7-8|.
CASSPDRQETQYF
>TRBV29-1|.
CSVWTAKWDEQYF
>TRBV10-1|.
CASSLIRGGRINSPLHF
>TRBV5-6|.
CASSLGQALWQYF
>TRBV19|once
CASSILADFTDTQYF
>TRBV19|.
CASSILGGNYGYTF
>TRBV18|.
CASSPSVDSNQPQHF
>TRBV18|.
CASSPVASGALNIQYF
>TRBV19|.
CASSPRQGVWTGELFF
>TRBV19|once
CASSIYHSYEQYF
>TRBV6-6|few
CASKNRDYVAEAFF
>TRBV30|.
CAWESPRWGTEAFF
>TRBV6-5|.
CASTSPTAEQFF
>TRBV5-4|.
CASSLAGVSTDTQYF
>TRBV7-2|.
CASSFFNRQSSYEQYF
>TRBV10-3|.
CAASGTSTGEQYF
>TRBV6-4|.
CASSEIKGANEQFF
>TRBV29-1|.
CSARQGPSEQYF